The TCR beta chain described here comes from a study of shared clonotypes between healthy human individuals. Study information: A donor's plate count was three for CD4 naive and three for CD4 memory; CD8 naive had two and CD8 memory one. General study findings and limits: The sharing of approximately 5.1% of naive CD4 clonotypes was seen across several donors.

The germline CDR1 and CDR2 sequences are SQVTM and ANQGSEA. The CDR3 runs to 13 residues. V was clipped by 3 bases and J by 8 bases, with 16 bases between them. Assay: immunoSEQ multiplex PCR; the TCRdb copy retains only in-frame clones and omits some. The sample yields a few hundred thousand clones, almost 97% seen once. Points on this clone: Its antigen is still unknown.

The sequencing input was naive CD4+ T cells sorted from blood. Subset: CD45RA+ positively selected. The clonotype comes from a woman in her 30s in good health. This chain joins TRBV29-1 and TRBJ2-5, with D maybe TRBD2 (7 bases). The CDR3 sequence: CSVERGGAETQYF. In DNA form, the CDR3 reads TGCAGCGTTGAGAGAGGGGGGGCGGAAACCCAGTACTTC.